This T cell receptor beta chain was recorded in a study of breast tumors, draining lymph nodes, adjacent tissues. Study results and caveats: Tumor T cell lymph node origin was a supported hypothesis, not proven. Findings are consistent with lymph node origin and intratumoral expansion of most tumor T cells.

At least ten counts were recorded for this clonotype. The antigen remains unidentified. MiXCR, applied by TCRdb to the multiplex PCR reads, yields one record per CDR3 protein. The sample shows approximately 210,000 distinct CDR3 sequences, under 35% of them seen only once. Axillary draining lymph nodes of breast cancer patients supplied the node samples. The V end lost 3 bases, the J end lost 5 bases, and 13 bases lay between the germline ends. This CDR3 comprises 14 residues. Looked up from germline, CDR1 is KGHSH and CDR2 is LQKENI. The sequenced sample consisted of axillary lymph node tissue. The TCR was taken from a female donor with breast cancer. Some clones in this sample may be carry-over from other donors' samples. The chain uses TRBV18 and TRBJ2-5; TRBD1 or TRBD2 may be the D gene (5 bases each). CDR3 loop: CASSPPEGYETQYF. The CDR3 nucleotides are TGTGCCAGCTCACCCCCAGAGGGGTACGAGACCCAGTACTTC.